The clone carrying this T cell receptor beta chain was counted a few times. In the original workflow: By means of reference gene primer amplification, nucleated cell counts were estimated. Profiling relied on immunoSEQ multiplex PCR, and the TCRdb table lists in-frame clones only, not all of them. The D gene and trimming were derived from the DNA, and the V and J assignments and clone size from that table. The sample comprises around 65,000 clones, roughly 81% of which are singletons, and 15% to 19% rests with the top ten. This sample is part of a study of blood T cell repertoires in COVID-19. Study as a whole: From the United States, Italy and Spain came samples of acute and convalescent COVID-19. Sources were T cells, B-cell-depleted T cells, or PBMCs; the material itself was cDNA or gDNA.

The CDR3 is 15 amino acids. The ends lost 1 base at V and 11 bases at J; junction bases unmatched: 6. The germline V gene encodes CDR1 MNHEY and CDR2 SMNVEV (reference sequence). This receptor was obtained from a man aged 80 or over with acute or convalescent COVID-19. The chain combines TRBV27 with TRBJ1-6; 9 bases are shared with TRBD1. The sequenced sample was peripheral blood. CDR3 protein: CASSLLGDRVAPLHF. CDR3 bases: TGTGCCAGCAGTTTATTGGGGGACAGGGTGGCACCCCTCCACTTT.